Below, 11 T cell receptor beta chains from the same sample are listed, as sequenced in a study of OX40 agonist ivuxolimab in advanced cancers. Library construction relied on the immunoSEQ multiplex PCR assay. Drawn from immuneACCESS, this table holds only the in-frame rearrangements with V and J called that TCRdb kept. Clones are partly lost; checked studies trace under half to an unresolved V gene and leave the rest unexplained. The sample yields 90,000 or so clones; approximately 90% were counted once. In total, the top ten clones hold roughly 1.1% of the sample. The material sequenced was CD4+ or CD8+ T cells sorted from blood, taken in a trial of the OX40 agonist ivuxolimab. The receptors stem from an adult with an advanced solid tumor such as melanoma, head and neck, liver or kidney cancer.

The chain uses TRBV30 and TRBJ2-1; D not resolved. The V end lost 6 bases, the J end lost 4 bases, and 10 bases lay between the germline ends. The CDR3 is 12 amino acids. The germline gives CDR1 GTSNPN, CDR2 SVGIG (reference sequence). In DNA form, the CDR3 reads TGTGCCTGTTACCCGGGTTACAATGAGCAGTTCTTC. As protein: CACYPGYNEQFF.

This sequence joins TRBV28 and TRBJ1-1; 7 nucleotides agree with TRBD1. The CDR3 length is 15 residues. From germline, CDR1 is MDHEN and CDR2 SYDVKM. Trimming removed 5 bases from V and 0 bases from J; junction bases left unmatched: 6. CDR3 DNA sequence: TGTGCCAGCAGTCTTGGGGGACAGATGAACACTGAAGCTTTCTTT. Encoded protein: CASSLGGQMNTEAFF.

The genes are TRBV11-2 and TRBJ1-2; unclear D gene. With 1 base removed from V and 9 bases from J, the gap between germline ends came to 15 bases. The CDR3 is made up of 14 amino acids. Looked up from germline, CDR1 is SGHAT and CDR2 is FQNNGV. Here the CDR3 DNA reads TGTGCCAGCAGCTTAGTCGGGCTGCCTCGGAGCTACACCTTC. Encoded protein: CASSLVGLPRSYTF.

The chain combines TRBV7-2 with TRBJ2-3; weak D call: TRBD1 (5 bases). V was clipped by 6 bases and J by 2 bases, with 18 bases between them. This CDR3 contains 16 residues. Germline-derived CDR1 and CDR2 are SGHTA and FQGNSA. The CDR3 DNA sequence: TGTGCCAGCAGTCCCAGGGCCGGTCGTTCCACAGATACGCAGTATTTT. It is translated as CASSPRAGRSTDTQYF.

The rearrangement joins TRBV6-5 to TRBJ2-7, with 8 bases aligning to TRBD1. The junction had 9 bases not matched to a gene; V was cut back by 2 bases and J by 6 bases. The germline gives CDR1 MNHEY, CDR2 SVGAGI. CDR3 length equals 15 residues. The CDR3 nucleotides are TGTGCCAGCAGTTACCAAATGGACAGGGAAGGCGAGCAGTACTTC. This encodes CASSYQMDREGEQYF.

V is TRBV11-2 and J is TRBJ2-1; 14 nucleotides match TRBD2. Trimming removed 6 bases from V and 10 bases from J; junction bases left unmatched: 11. Germline CDR1 SGHAT, CDR2 FQNNGV. This CDR3 is built from 16 residues. CDR3 loop: CASSPHGTSGRMEQFF. CDR3 sequence (DNA): TGTGCCAGCAGTCCTCACGGGACTAGCGGGAGAATGGAGCAGTTCTTC.

The chain combines TRBV10-3 with TRBJ2-7, with TRBD1 identical over 8 bases. The length of the CDR3 is 12 residues. CDR1 and CDR2 from the germline V gene are ENHRY and SYGVKD. V was pared by 8 bases and J by 7 bases, with 7 bases of the junction left unmatched. The CDR3 here is CAISRGREEQYF. CDR3 DNA: TGTGCCATCTCCAGGGGGCGGGAAGAGCAGTACTTC.

This chain joins TRBV19 and TRBJ1-5, with TRBD1 identical over 7 bases. Germline CDR1 reads LNHDA; CDR2 reads SQIVND (reference sequence). The CDR3 has 19 residues. V dropped 1 base and J dropped 4; count of bases not matched to a gene: 16. CDR3: CASSIGTFGQVGLNQPQHF. CDR3 DNA sequence: TGTGCCAGTAGTATAGGGACATTTGGACAGGTAGGTTTAAATCAGCCCCAGCATTTT.

The J gene is TRBJ2-5, the V gene TRBV18; no reliable D call. Germline loops: CDR1 KGHSH, CDR2 LQKENI. V was clipped by 0 bases and J by 2 bases, with 7 bases between them. The CDR3 spans 14 residues. This chain's CDR3 is CASSPPMVQETQYF. CDR3 sequence (DNA): TGTGCCAGCTCACCACCTATGGTACAAGAGACCCAGTACTTC.

The chain joins TRBV5-1 to TRBJ2-1, with TRBD2 identical over 10 bases. V was pared by 4 bases and J by 4 bases, with 8 bases of the junction left unmatched. The CDR3 loop spans 16 amino acids. CDR1 is SGHRS, CDR2 YFSETQ, per germline. CDR3 bases: TGCGCCAGCAGCCCCTCCGGGACTAGCGAATACAATGAGCAGTTCTTC. This encodes CASSPSGTSEYNEQFF.

This chain uses TRBV4-3 with TRBJ2-3; a possible D gene is TRBD1 (6 bases). The CDR3 length is 17 residues. V gave up 0 bases and J gave up 3 bases, with 16 bases separating them. Germline V CDR1 and CDR2: LGHNA, YSLEER. CDR3 sequence: CASSQDLGRGRTDTQYF. The CDR3 DNA reads TGCGCCAGCAGCCAAGATTTGGGCAGGGGAAGAACAGATACGCAGTATTTT.